One and the same sample provided the 30 T cell receptor beta chains below, sequenced in a study of cytomegalovirus exposure and HLA in healthy donors. Primers: 60 Vbeta forward and 13 Jbeta reverse. TCRdb keeps only in-frame clones here, not all; method: immunoSEQ multiplex PCR. The repertoire holds about 170,000 clones, with around 85% as singletons. Sequenced: PBMCs. All receptors derive from a boy between 2 and 10 years old in good health and CMV-seronegative.

This chain uses TRBV5-6 with TRBJ2-7; D is undetermined. CDR1 and CDR2 (germline): SGHDT, YYEEEE. The CDR3 is made up of 14 amino acids. V lost 1 base and J 3 bases, leaving 11 bases between the germline ends. This CDR3 reads CASSLQRKLYEQYF. The CDR3 nucleotides are TGTGCCAGCAGCTTGCAGCGAAAACTCTACGAGCAGTACTTC.

The rearrangement uses TRBV30 and TRBJ2-3, with D hard to call. V lost 8 bases to trimming and J lost 1 base, with 13 bases between them. Germline V gives CDR1 GTSNPN, CDR2 SVGIG (reference sequence). The CDR3 spans 13 residues. The CDR3 DNA reads TGTGCCGTCTTCCGTGGGCGCACAGATACGCAGTATTTT. This translates into CAVFRGRTDTQYF.

Worth noting for this clone: Other DNA variants within this sample encode the same CDR3. V gene TRBV9 combines with J gene TRBJ2-3; D is unclear. Trimming left V 4 bases short and J 0 bases short, with 6 bases between. Germline-derived CDR1 and CDR2 are SGDLS and YYNGEE. The CDR3 runs 13 residues. The CDR3: CASSTTSTDTQYF. Written as DNA, the CDR3 is TGTGCCAGCAGCACAACAAGCACAGATACGCAGTATTTT.

The chain is built from TRBV6-5 and TRBJ1-1; D unresolved. V was pared by 0 bases and J by 7 bases, with 9 bases between. This CDR3 contains 13 residues. Germline V gene data show CDR1 as MNHEY and CDR2 as SVGAGI. CDR3 amino acids: CASSYSGSLEAFF. The CDR3 region has the DNA TGTGCCAGCAGTTACTCGGGCAGCCTTGAAGCTTTCTTT.

V and J are TRBV27 and TRBJ1-4, with a possible D match to TRBD1 (5 bases). The germline V gene encodes CDR1 MNHEY and CDR2 SMNVEV (reference sequence). The CDR3 has 14 amino acids. The germline V and J ends were trimmed by 5 bases and 8 bases, with 15 bases remaining between them. The CDR3 spells CASSRLGGLEKLFF. In DNA form, the CDR3 reads TGTGCCAGCAGTCGTTTGGGGGGTCTGGAAAAACTGTTTTTT.

The chain has TRBV15 and TRBJ1-2; 9 nucleotides agree with TRBD1. CDR1 and CDR2 from the germline V gene are LNHNV and YYDKDF (reference sequence). The junction had 8 bases not matched to a gene; V was cut back by 0 bases and J by 6 bases. This CDR3 is built from 16 residues. In DNA form, the CDR3 reads TGTGCCACCAGCAGAGATGGGACAGGGAGGACCGATGGCTACACCTTC. It is translated as CATSRDGTGRTDGYTF.

This clone was detected only once. The CDR3 is CASSPGTGRLAKNIQYF. The DNA of the CDR3 is TGTGCCAGCAGTCCCGGGACAGGGCGCCTAGCCAAAAACATTCAGTACTTC. The rearrangement joins TRBV28 to TRBJ2-4, with TRBD1 matching 9 bases. This CDR3 region has 17 residues. The junction had 8 bases not matched to a gene; V was cut back by 5 bases and J by 0 bases. Germline V gene sequence: CDR1 MDHEN, CDR2 SYDVKM.

The table lists this clone with a few counts. The junction differs from germline at one of its ends, possibly a read error. The chain has TRBV7-9 and TRBJ1-5; D not certain. CDR1 is SEHNR and CDR2 is FQNEAQ in the germline V gene (reference sequence). The CDR3 is made up of 14 amino acids. The CDR3 nucleotides are TGTTCCAGCAGCTGGACTGATAGCAATCAGCCCCAGCATTTT. Protein sequence: CSSSWTDSNQPQHF.

The chain couples TRBV10-1 to TRBJ1-1; D is unresolved. The CDR3 contains 16 residues. Per germline, CDR1 WNHNN and CDR2 SYGVQD (reference sequence). Deletions cut 3 bases from V and 5 bases from J, with 19 bases between. Here the CDR3 reads CASSEKILSGVTEAFF. The CDR3 DNA reads TGCGCCAGCAGTGAAAAGATTCTGTCCGGGGTGACTGAAGCTTTCTTT.

Comment on this clone: The junction and the germline gene differ at one end; a read error may be behind it. The rearrangement joins TRBV5-1 to TRBJ2-1; D is uncertain. From germline, CDR1 is SGHRS and CDR2 YFSETQ. CDR3 size: 15 residues. The CDR3 spells CASTLIDSTRNGQFF. DNA for the CDR3: TGCGCCAGCACCTTAATCGACTCGACGCGGAATGGGCAGTTCTTC.

The chain combines TRBV7-8 with TRBJ1-4; D is ambiguous. V lost 4 bases and J 8 bases, leaving 14 bases between the germline ends. The germline V gene has CDR1 SGHVS and CDR2 FQNEAQ. The CDR3 length is 14 residues. The CDR3 region is CASSSPDWEEKLFF. In DNA form, the CDR3 reads TGTGCCAGCAGCTCCCCGGACTGGGAAGAAAAACTGTTTTTT.

With respect to this clone: One end of the junction does not line up with germline, which may come from a read error. The chain uses TRBV6-4 and TRBJ1-6; D is unclear. The CDR3 contains 13 residues. The germline gives CDR1 MRHNA, CDR2 SNTAGT. The CDR3 DNA follows: TGTGCCAGCAGTTTGTCCTTTAATTCACCCCTCCACTTT. Its translation: CASSLSFNSPLHF.

This chain links TRBV14 with TRBJ1-5; 8 bases are a match to TRBD1. Unmatched junction bases numbered 16, after V lost 5 bases and J lost 7 bases. This CDR3 is 17 amino acids long. Per germline, CDR1 SGHDN and CDR2 FVKESK. CDR3 sequence reads: CASSFSDRGNSEQPQHF. For the CDR3, the DNA is TGTGCCAGCAGCTTCTCAGACAGGGGCAATAGTGAACAGCCCCAGCATTTT.

CDR3 nucleotides: TGCGCCAGCAGCCAAGGGAGGGGTAATTCACCCCTCCACTTT. Protein product: CASSQGRGNSPLHF. The chain carries TRBV4-1 and TRBJ1-6, with D tentatively TRBD1 (5 bases). The CDR3 extends over 14 amino acids. The germline V gene has CDR1 MGHRA and CDR2 YSYEKL. With 1 base removed from V and 6 bases from J, the gap between germline ends came to 7 bases.

V is TRBV28 and J is TRBJ2-2; D is undetermined. Germline assignment: CDR1 MDHEN and CDR2 SYDVKM. CDR3 size: 14 residues. V was trimmed by 6 bases and J by 0 bases, leaving 8 bases between them. CDR3 DNA: TGTGCCAGCAGCTATGGGCCGAACACCGGGGAGCTGTTTTTT. Translation: CASSYGPNTGELFF.

J is TRBJ2-3 and V is TRBV19; 10 bases line up with TRBD2. The CDR3 extends over 15 amino acids. The V segment lost 4 bases and the J segment 1 base; nucleotides outside the gene matches: 2. Germline-derived CDR1 and CDR2 are LNHDA and SQIVND (reference sequence). The CDR3 is CASSKGTSGTDTQYF. CDR3 bases: TGTGCCAGTAGTAAAGGGACTAGCGGCACAGATACGCAGTATTTT.

The genes are TRBV6-6 and TRBJ1-1, with D perhaps TRBD1 (5 bases). Trimming shortened V by 6 bases and J by 1 base, and 9 bases separated the two germline ends. The CDR3 loop spans 13 amino acids. CDR1 is MNHNY and CDR2 is SVGAGI in the germline V gene (reference sequence). The CDR3 protein is CASRDQGNTEAFF. The CDR3 DNA sequence: TGTGCCAGCAGAGACCAGGGGAACACTGAAGCTTTCTTT.

This clone showed up just once. The chain carries TRBV7-9 and TRBJ1-2; no clear D. V was clipped by 7 bases and J by 3 bases, with 21 bases between them. The CDR3 sequence is 16 residues long. Looked up from germline, CDR1 is SEHNR and CDR2 is FQNEAQ (reference sequence). In nucleotides, the CDR3 is TGTGCCAGCACCCAGACCAGCGGGGAGCCCTACTATGGCTACACCTTC. It yields the protein CASTQTSGEPYYGYTF. Drawing the rest from reference TRBV7-9 and TRBJ1-2, the complete variable domain is DTGVSQNPRHKITKRGQNVTFRCDPISEHNRLYWYRQTLGQGPEFLTYFQNEAQLEKSRLLSDRFSAERPKGSFSTLEIQRTEQGDSAMYLCASTQTSGEPYYGYTFGSGTRLTVV.

J is TRBJ2-1 and V is TRBV5-1; 12 positions match TRBD2. The J segment lost 8 bases and the V segment lost 6 bases, leaving 12 bases of the junction unmatched. Germline assignment: CDR1 SGHRS and CDR2 YFSETQ. The CDR3 extends over 16 amino acids. The CDR3 sequence: CASTNFGLAGRDEQFF. CDR3 nucleotide sequence: TGCGCCAGCACCAATTTCGGACTAGCGGGAAGGGATGAGCAGTTCTTC.

The chain's CDR3 is CASSRTGVDYNSPLHF. CDR3 sequence (DNA): TGCGCCAGCAGCAGGACAGGGGTTGACTATAATTCACCCCTCCACTTT. This sequence joins TRBV5-1 and TRBJ1-6; 9 bases map to TRBD1. CDR3 length equals 16 residues. V trimming: 4 bases; J trimming: 3 bases; junction bases outside the gene matches: 5. The V gene's germline CDR1 is SGHRS and CDR2 YFSETQ. Full variable domain (rest looked up from reference TRBV5-1 and TRBJ1-6): KAGVTQTPRYLIKTRGQQVTLSCSPISGHRSVSWYQQTPGQGLQFLFEYFSETQRNKGNFPGRFSGRQFSNSRSEMNVSTLELGDSALYLCASSRTGVDYNSPLHFGNGTRLTVT.

The V and J genes are TRBV7-9 and TRBJ1-2; a possible D gene is TRBD1 (5 bases). CDR1 is SEHNR and CDR2 is FQNEAQ in the germline V gene (reference sequence). Trimming removed 8 bases from V and 8 bases from J, with 12 bases in between. This CDR3 has 11 amino acids. In DNA, the CDR3 is TGTGCCAGCGCAGGCGGGGCGGGCTACACCTTC. This codes for CASAGGAGYTF.

In this sample, this clone turned up a few times. The chain couples TRBV6-5 to TRBJ2-6; perhaps TRBD2 as D (5 bases). Germline CDR1 is MNHEY and CDR2 is SVGAGI. V lost 2 bases, J lost 2 bases, and 10 bases lay in between. The CDR3 runs 16 residues. CDR3 protein: CASSYIEGPGANVLTF. CDR3 in DNA: TGTGCCAGCAGTTACATCGAGGGTCCTGGGGCCAACGTCCTGACTTTC.

This clone was detected only once. The chain couples TRBV4-1 to TRBJ2-7, with a weak D call TRBD1 (5 bases). CDR1 is MGHRA and CDR2 is YSYEKL in the germline V gene. This CDR3 has 13 amino acids. Trimming cost V 3 bases and J 1 base, with 7 bases left between them. CDR3 coding DNA: TGCGCCAGCAGCCAGACAGTTTCCTACGAGCAGTACGTC. Its protein is CASSQTVSYEQYV.

CDR3 nucleotides: TGCGCCAGCAGCTCCTTCCCGGGGACTGGGGCCAACGTCCTGACTTTC. Translated, it gives CASSSFPGTGANVLTF. The genes are TRBV5-1 and TRBJ2-6, with D perhaps TRBD2 (5 bases). The CDR3 loop spans 16 amino acids. V shed 3 bases and J shed 2 bases, with 12 bases lying between them. The germline gives CDR1 SGHRS, CDR2 YFSETQ.

This chain links TRBV30 with TRBJ2-1, with 7 positions matching TRBD1. Germline-derived CDR1 and CDR2 are GTSNPN and SVGIG (reference sequence). This CDR3 region has 15 residues. Unmatched junction bases numbered 2, after V lost 0 bases and J lost 0 bases. In nucleotides, the CDR3 is TGTGCCTGGAGTGTAACAGGGGCCTCCTACAATGAGCAGTTCTTC. This codes for CAWSVTGASYNEQFF. The full variable domain, its missing parts supplied by reference TRBV30 and TRBJ2-1, is SQTIHQWPATLVQPVGSPLSLECTVEGTSNPNLYWYRQAAGRGLQLLFYSVGIGQISSEVPQNLSASRPQDRQFILSSKKLLLSDSGFYLCAWSVTGASYNEQFFGPGTRLTVL.

This clone was seen only once. J is TRBJ1-3 and V is TRBV11-2; D unclear. Trimming took 5 bases from V and 0 from J, leaving 11 bases between them. This CDR3 spans 15 amino acids. Germline lookup yields CDR1 SGHAT and CDR2 FQNNGV. CDR3 loop: CASSPRRVSGNTIYF. CDR3 bases: TGTGCCAGCAGCCCCCGTCGGGTCTCTGGAAACACCATATATTTT.

This clone showed up just a few times. This chain links TRBV15 with TRBJ1-5, with 8 bases that match TRBD1. The CDR3 loop spans 16 amino acids. Germline V gene lookup returns CDR1 LNHNV and CDR2 YYDKDF (reference sequence). Trimming took 5 bases from V and 6 from J; bases not matched to a gene: 12. The CDR3 region is CATSPWTGRIGQPQHF. The CDR3 nucleotides read TGTGCCACCAGCCCGTGGACAGGGAGGATTGGTCAGCCCCAGCATTTT.

This chain uses TRBV6-5 with TRBJ2-2, with D uncertain. CDR3 length: 16 amino acids. Per germline, CDR1 MNHEY and CDR2 SVGAGI. Between the trimmed V and J ends, which lost 0 bases and 5 bases, there was a span of 13 bases. CDR3 coding DNA: TGTGCCAGCAGTTACTCGAGGCTCGGCGGAACCGGGGAGCTGTTTTTT. Residues: CASSYSRLGGTGELFF.

Concerning this clone itself: The sample carries other DNA sequences with the same CDR3. This chain links TRBV19 with TRBJ1-2; no clear D gene. CDR3 size: 12 residues. Trimming cost V 10 bases and J 3 bases, with 12 bases left between them. CDR1 and CDR2 from the germline V gene are LNHDA and SQIVND (reference sequence). The CDR3 nucleotides are TGTGCCACCGCGGCCACCCACTATGGCTACACCTTC. Protein sequence: CATAATHYGYTF.

This clone occurred a few times. The V gene is TRBV5-1, the J gene TRBJ2-1; 7 bases are shared with TRBD1. The CDR3 runs 15 residues. Per the germline V gene, CDR1 is SGHRS and CDR2 is YFSETQ. J gave up 9 bases and V 4 bases, and 13 bases lay outside the gene matches. CDR3 in amino acids: CASSPPTGRGGEQFF. CDR3 sequence (DNA): TGCGCCAGCAGCCCCCCGACAGGGCGAGGAGGTGAGCAGTTCTTC. The whole variable domain, remainder taken from reference TRBV5-1 and TRBJ2-1, is KAGVTQTPRYLIKTRGQQVTLSCSPISGHRSVSWYQQTPGQGLQFLFEYFSETQRNKGNFPGRFSGRQFSNSRSEMNVSTLELGDSALYLCASSPPTGRGGEQFFGPGTRLTVL.